The T cell receptor beta chain described here comes from a study of cytomegalovirus exposure and HLA in healthy donors. Overall study results and limits: A few CMV-associated chains were confirmed in vitro to be specific for CMV antigens. Generally TCR sequences proved uncommon, though certain public TCRs appeared in numerous donors. Cytomegalovirus-associated TCR beta chains were listed, numbering roughly 150.

The germline V gene has CDR1 SGHTA and CDR2 FQGTGA. Between the trimmed V and J ends, which lost 1 base and 0 bases, there was a span of 8 bases. The length of the CDR3 is 15 residues. The assay was immunoSEQ multiplex PCR, and TCRdb's table has in-frame clones only and misses some. The top ten hold over 12% of the sample, which has about 220,000 clones, over 80% seen once. Turning to this clone: Its antigen is still unknown.

The sequenced material came from PBMCs. The TCR sequence derives from a woman in her twenties or thirties in good health and CMV-seropositive. J is TRBJ2-3 and V is TRBV7-3; no firm D call. CDR3: CASSLIGRSTDTQYF. DNA of the CDR3: TGTGCCAGCAGCTTAATCGGGCGCAGCACAGATACGCAGTATTTT.